These T cell receptor beta chains were read from a single sample in a study of blood T cell repertoires in COVID-19. Generated by immunoSEQ multiplex PCR, the TCRdb table keeps only in-frame clones and is missing some. This sample has 100,000 to 150,000 clones, with over 75% found just once. Sequences were obtained from peripheral blood. The source of these receptors is a woman of 80 years or more with acute or convalescent COVID-19. Both conserved end residues are part of each CDR3. The size of a clone is reported for some rows only, either as once, few or many, or as a class for expanded clones.

J gene	V gene	clone size	CDR3 protein
TRBJ1-5	TRBV7-2	NA	CASSLVVYSNQPQHF
TRBJ1-4	TRBV14	NA	CASSQGTVNEKLFF
TRBJ2-2	TRBV10-3	NA	CAISEGGPGELFF
TRBJ1-5	TRBV5-8	NA	CASPEQQGNQPQHF
TRBJ2-3	TRBV7-8	NA	CASSLRVVRWQGLIQDTQYF
TRBJ2-7	TRBV7-2	NA	CASSEKGTGWSYEQYF
TRBJ1-4	TRBV3-1/TRBV3-2	NA	CASSQGFSGEKLFF
TRBJ1-1	TRBV27	once	CASSLSERTHTEAFF
TRBJ1-1	TRBV10-3	few	CAIGRSAGENTEAFF
TRBJ2-7	TRBV19	NA	CASSTPGTGGHEQYF
TRBJ1-1	TRBV6-5	NA	CASSYGQTGTEAFF
TRBJ1-6	TRBV3-1/TRBV3-2	NA	CASSQGGQGQSPLHF
TRBJ2-1	TRBV3-1/TRBV3-2	NA	CASSQGTVSYNEQFF
TRBJ1-4	TRBV7-6	NA	CASGGQNSEKLFF
TRBJ1-1	TRBV7-6	NA	CASSPKQGIITEAFF
TRBJ1-4	TRBV19	NA	CASSIVRGSPSATNEKLFF
TRBJ2-1	TRBV14	NA	CASSQRGPGQGPQWPYNEQFF
TRBJ1-1	TRBV5-1	NA	CASSPGQTNTEAFF
TRBJ1-5	TRBV24-1	NA	CATQGYGNQPQHF
TRBJ1-2	TRBV2	NA	CASSERRQGEGYTF
TRBJ1-1	TRBV6-6	NA	CASSRTRGGYMNTEAFF
TRBJ1-1	TRBV11-1	NA	CASSLGQLIGNTEAFF
TRBJ2-2	TRBV29-1	NA	CSVRTGTNTGELFF
TRBJ1-1	TRBV5-1	NA	CASRVEGFTEAFF
TRBJ2-3	TRBV5-1	NA	CASSSPRGVWGRTDTQYF
TRBJ2-3	TRBV2	few	CASSRGGSTDTQYF
TRBJ1-4	TRBV7-8	NA	CASSLARVNEKLFF
TRBJ2-5	TRBV5-6	once	CASSLVRGGREETQYF
TRBJ1-5	TRBV6-1	NA	CASSEVGQGRGNQPQHF
TRBJ1-1	TRBV3-1/TRBV3-2	NA	CASSQAFQAFF
TRBJ1-4	TRBV6-5	NA	CASSSPGGEKLFF
TRBJ1-1	TRBV18	NA	CASSPPTGEWYTEAFF
TRBJ1-2	TRBV5-5	NA	CASSLGGRGAYGYTF
TRBJ1-2	TRBV5-1	NA	CASSLEESGYGYTF
TRBJ1-3	TRBV11-3	NA	CASSRDSGNTIYF
TRBJ2-7	TRBV6-1	NA	CASSETRTELYEQYF
TRBJ1-6	TRBV18	NA	CASSPGGNNSPLHF
TRBJ1-1	TRBV7-9	NA	CASSRLTGSPNTEAFF
TRBJ1-4	TRBV4-1	NA	CASSQDRALNEKLFF
TRBJ1-6	TRBV27	NA	CASSLSPAANSPLHF
TRBJ2-3	TRBV12-5	NA	CASGLQRISGDTDTQYF
TRBJ2-2	TRBV11-2	NA	CASSLRQGGTGELFF
TRBJ1-4	TRBV28	few	CASSFPYNEKLFF
TRBJ1-4	TRBV9	few	CASSVGAGEKLFF
TRBJ1-1	TRBV2	NA	CASRETSLPNTEAFF
TRBJ2-2	TRBV27	NA	CARQITGELFF
TRBJ1-2	TRBV7-9	NA	CASSDERRGLGYTF
TRBJ1-6	TRBV2	NA	CASRGTGRSPLHF
TRBJ2-1	TRBV27	NA	CASSSDRHSYNEQFF
TRBJ1-1	TRBV28	NA	CATQPGQGTEAFF
TRBJ2-6	TRBV19	NA	CASSIQGPGANVLTF
TRBJ2-7	TRBV29-1	NA	CSARDRAYEQYF
TRBJ1-1	TRBV6-5	NA	CASTRTGNMNTEAFF